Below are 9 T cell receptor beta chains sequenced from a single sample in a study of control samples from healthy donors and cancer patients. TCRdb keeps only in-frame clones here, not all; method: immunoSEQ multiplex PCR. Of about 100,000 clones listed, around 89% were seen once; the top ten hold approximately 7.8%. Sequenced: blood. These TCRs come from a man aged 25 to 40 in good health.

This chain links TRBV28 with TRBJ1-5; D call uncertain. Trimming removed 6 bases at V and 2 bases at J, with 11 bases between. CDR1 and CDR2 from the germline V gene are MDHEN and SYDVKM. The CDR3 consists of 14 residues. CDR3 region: CASRPPERNQPQHF. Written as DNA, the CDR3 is TGTGCCAGCAGGCCGCCCGAGCGCAATCAGCCCCAGCATTTT.

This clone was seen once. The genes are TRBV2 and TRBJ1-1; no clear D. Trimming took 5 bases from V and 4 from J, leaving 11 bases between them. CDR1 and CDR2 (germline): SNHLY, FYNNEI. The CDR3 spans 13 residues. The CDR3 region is CASSSEVGTEAFF. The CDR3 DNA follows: TGTGCCAGCAGTTCCGAGGTGGGCACTGAAGCTTTCTTT.

CDR3 loop: CAWRKVDMGLSGNTIYF. The CDR3 nucleotides read TGTGCCTGGAGGAAGGTGGACATGGGTCTCTCTGGAAACACCATATATTTT. This chain links TRBV30 with TRBJ1-3; D possibly corresponds to TRBD1 (5 bases). The CDR3 loop spans 17 amino acids. With 3 bases removed from V and 0 bases from J, the gap between germline ends came to 18 bases. From germline, CDR1 is GTSNPN and CDR2 SVGIG (reference sequence).

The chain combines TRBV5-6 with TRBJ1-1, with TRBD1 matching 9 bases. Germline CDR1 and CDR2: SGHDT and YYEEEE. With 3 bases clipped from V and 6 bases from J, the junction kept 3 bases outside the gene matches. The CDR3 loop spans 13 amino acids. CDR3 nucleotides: TGTGCCAGCAGCTGGACAGGGGTGGCTGAAGCTTTCTTT. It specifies CASSWTGVAEAFF.

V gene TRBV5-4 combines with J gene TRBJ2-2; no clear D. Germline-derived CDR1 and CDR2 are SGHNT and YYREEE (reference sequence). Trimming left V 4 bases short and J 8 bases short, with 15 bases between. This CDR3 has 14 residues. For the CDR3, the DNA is TGTGCCAGCAGCCCTGGCCCCACCACTGGGGAGCTGTTTTTT. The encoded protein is CASSPGPTTGELFF.

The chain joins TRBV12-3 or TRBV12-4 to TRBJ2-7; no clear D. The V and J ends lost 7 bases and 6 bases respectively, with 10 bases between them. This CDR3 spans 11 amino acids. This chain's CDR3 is CASKQTFEQYF. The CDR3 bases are TGTGCCAGCAAACAGACGTTCGAGCAGTACTTC.

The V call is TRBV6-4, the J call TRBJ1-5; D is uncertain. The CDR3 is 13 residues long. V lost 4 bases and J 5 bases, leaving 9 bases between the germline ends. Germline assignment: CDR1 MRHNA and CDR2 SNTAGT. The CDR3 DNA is TGTGCCAGCAGTGTAGGTAAAGATCAGCCCCAGCATTTT. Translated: CASSVGKDQPQHF.

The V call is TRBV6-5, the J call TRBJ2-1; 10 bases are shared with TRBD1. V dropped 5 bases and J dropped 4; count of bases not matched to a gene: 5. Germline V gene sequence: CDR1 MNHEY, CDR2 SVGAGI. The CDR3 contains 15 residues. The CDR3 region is CASSRQGAKYNEQFF. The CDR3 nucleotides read TGTGCCAGCAGTCGACAGGGGGCGAAGTACAATGAGCAGTTCTTC.

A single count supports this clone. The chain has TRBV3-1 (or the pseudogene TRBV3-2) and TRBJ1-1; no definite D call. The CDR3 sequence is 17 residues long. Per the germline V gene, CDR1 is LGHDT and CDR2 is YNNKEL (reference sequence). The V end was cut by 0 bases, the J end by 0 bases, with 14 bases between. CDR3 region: CASSQDPRRTMNTEAFF. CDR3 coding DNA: TGTGCCAGCAGCCAAGATCCCCGACGGACCATGAACACTGAAGCTTTCTTT.